This T cell receptor (beta chain) derives from a study of beta chain features in type 1 diabetes. As for the study in general: There was similarity between patients and healthy donors in age, gender and cell yields.

This clone occurred a few times. Its cognate antigen is unknown. Study-wide results and caveats: There was a moderate but significant shortening of TCRB CDR3s in all four CD4+ subsets of Type 1 diabetes patients.

What was sequenced were expressed TCRB transcripts, since all of the isolated RNA had been reverse transcribed. Using immunoSEQ multiplex PCR, the repertoire was profiled, and TCRdb retains in-frame clones only, with some absent. The sample contains 250,000 to 350,000 clones, about 13% of which appear only once. CDR1 is MNHEY, CDR2 SMNVEV, per germline (reference sequence). J gave up 4 bases and V 1 base, and 1 base lay outside the gene matches. CDR3 length: 13 amino acids. The sample consisted of naive CD4+ T cells from blood. The rearrangement uses TRBV27 and TRBJ2-7; TRBD1 matches 7 bases. The receptor was isolated from a man aged 25 to 40 with type 1 diabetes. CDR3 residues: CASSLLQGYEQYF. Written as DNA, the CDR3 is TGTGCCAGCAGTTTATTACAGGGGTACGAGCAGTACTTC.